The rows below give T cell receptor beta chains drawn from one sample of a study of blood T cell repertoires in COVID-19. This table comes from immunoSEQ multiplex PCR, and its TCRdb copy is limited to in-frame clones, with some not included. The sample carries 150,000 to 250,000 clones, roughly four fifths recorded once. The sequenced sample consisted of PBMCs or T cells enriched from blood (not recorded which). Source of these receptors: a man aged 40-49 years who had recovered from COVID-19. The CDR3 runs from the conserved cysteine through the conserved F or W. The D gene is left open where the match is weak. Only part of the rows carry a size: once, few, many, or a class if the clone is expanded.

v_gene	j_gene	d_gene	abundance	CDR3aa	CDR3nt
TRBV6-2/TRBV6-3	TRBJ2-3	TRBD2	NA	CASSNSVGGSNTDTQYF	TGTGCCAGCAGCAATTCGGTTGGCGGGAGCAACACAGATACGCAGTATTTT
TRBV7-8	TRBJ2-7	TRBD1	few	CASSPEPGQLSYEQYF	TGTGCCAGCAGCCCGGAACCGGGACAGCTCTCCTACGAGCAGTACTTC
TRBV5-1	TRBJ2-1	TRBD2	NA	CASSSPGLAGGNEQFF	TGCGCCAGCAGCTCACCCGGACTAGCGGGAGGCAATGAGCAGTTCTTC
TRBV7-2	TRBJ1-2	NA	NA	CASSLALVGSYGYTF	TGTGCCAGCAGCTTAGCGCTAGTCGGATCCTATGGCTACACCTTC
TRBV30	TRBJ2-5	NA	NA	CAWKGEGILQETQYF	TGTGCCTGGAAGGGGGAGGGGATCCTCCAAGAGACCCAGTACTTC
TRBV5-1	TRBJ2-4	NA	NA	CASSFFGTDQNIQYF	TGCGCCAGCAGCTTCTTCGGGACTGATCAAAACATTCAGTACTTC
TRBV28	TRBJ2-2	TRBD1	NA	CASSSGGANTGELFF	TGTGCCAGCTCCTCAGGGGGAGCGAACACCGGGGAGCTGTTTTTT
TRBV5-1	TRBJ2-5	TRBD1	NA	CASSWRARTGEETQYF	TGCGCCAGCAGCTGGCGGGCGAGGACAGGGGAAGAGACCCAGTACTTC
TRBV28	TRBJ1-3	NA	NA	CAIGAGNTIYF	TGTGCGATAGGGGCTGGAAACACCATATATTTT
TRBV11-3	TRBJ2-1	TRBD1	NA	CASSSRDRANNEQFF	TGTGCCAGCAGCTCCCGGGACAGGGCCAACAATGAGCAGTTCTTC
TRBV5-4	TRBJ1-3	TRBD1	NA	CASSPGTGRSGNTIYF	TGTGCCAGCAGCCCCGGGACAGGTCGCTCTGGAAACACCATATATTTT
TRBV10-3	TRBJ2-7	NA	NA	CAISESKARAGAIYEQYF	TGTGCCATCAGTGAGTCGAAGGCGAGGGCAGGGGCTATCTACGAGCAGTACTTC
TRBV19	TRBJ1-1	NA	NA	CASSIDRGGSEAFF	TGTGCCAGTAGTATAGATCGGGGGGGATCTGAAGCTTTCTTT
TRBV7-3	TRBJ2-1	NA	few	CASSLQGRDYNEQFF	TGTGCCAGCAGCTTACAGGGGAGAGATTACAATGAGCAGTTCTTC
TRBV9	TRBJ2-1	NA	NA	CASSVSGGDYNEQFF	TGTGCCAGCAGCGTTTCCGGGGGTGATTACAATGAGCAGTTCTTC
TRBV3-1/TRBV3-2	TRBJ2-1	NA	NA	CASSGDSRFISYNEQFF	TGTGCCAGCAGCGGAGACTCGCGGTTTATCTCCTACAATGAGCAGTTCTTC
TRBV3-1/TRBV3-2	TRBJ2-2	TRBD1	NA	CAGSPPTGPSLTNTGELFF	TGTGCCGGGTCACCGCCGACAGGGCCTAGCCTTACGAACACCGGGGAGCTGTTTTTT
TRBV11-3	TRBJ1-6	NA	few	CASSLDSRLRGDSPLHF	TGTGCCAGCAGCTTAGATAGTAGGCTACGGGGGGATTCACCCCTCCACTTT
TRBV4-3	TRBJ1-1	NA	NA	CASSHTGGKTEAFF	TGCGCCAGCAGCCATACGGGGGGGAAGACTGAAGCTTTCTTT
TRBV14	TRBJ2-3	NA	NA	CASSQDPPGILEDTQYF	TGTGCCAGCAGCCAAGATCCCCCAGGCATTTTGGAAGATACGCAGTATTTT
TRBV5-6	TRBJ1-1	TRBD1	NA	CASSLGQTRTEAFF	TGTGCCAGCAGCCTGGGACAGACTAGAACTGAAGCTTTCTTT
TRBV7-9	TRBJ2-1	NA	once	CASTSKAGSYNEQFF	TGTGCCAGCACCTCGAAGGCAGGATCCTACAATGAGCAGTTCTTC
TRBV2	TRBJ1-5	TRBD1	few	CASGWGTGNNQPQHF	TGTGCCAGCGGTTGGGGGACAGGGAACAATCAGCCCCAGCATTTT
TRBV4-1	TRBJ2-1	TRBD2	NA	CASSRGGLAGSYNEQFF	TGCGCCAGCAGCCGAGGGGGACTAGCGGGCTCCTACAATGAGCAGTTCTTC
TRBV28	TRBJ2-1	TRBD1	NA	CASSLGTGGENEQFF	TGTGCCAGCAGTTTGGGGACAGGGGGTGAAAATGAGCAGTTCTTC
TRBV30	TRBJ2-1	TRBD2	NA	CAWSVPWGSGRASYNEQFF	TGTGCCTGGAGTGTACCCTGGGGTAGCGGGAGGGCCTCCTACAATGAGCAGTTCTTC
TRBV4-3	TRBJ2-3	NA	NA	CASSPHPGNTDTQYF	TGCGCCAGCAGCCCCCACCCAGGGAACACAGATACGCAGTATTTT
TRBV5-4	TRBJ1-5	NA	NA	CASSLGGYNTNQPQHF	TGTGCCAGCAGCTTGGGAGGGTACAACACTAATCAGCCCCAGCATTTT
TRBV7-6	TRBJ2-1	TRBD1	NA	CASSLATGGSYNEQFF	TGTGCCAGCAGCTTAGCTACAGGGGGTTCCTACAATGAGCAGTTCTTC
TRBV19	TRBJ2-7	TRBD2	once	CDQWRENNEQYF	TGTGACCAATGGCGGGAGAATAACGAGCAGTACTTC
TRBV27	TRBJ2-1	TRBD1	NA	CASSLDRDPYNEQFF	TGTGCCAGCAGTTTGGACAGGGACCCATACAATGAGCAGTTCTTC
TRBV28	TRBJ1-5	NA	NA	CASSLIFTGSGVGNQPQHF	TGTGCCAGCAGTTTAATATTCACAGGGTCGGGTGTTGGCAATCAGCCCCAGCATTTT
TRBV27	TRBJ1-2	NA	few	CASSLSAAGHYGYTF	TGTGCCAGCAGTTTGTCGGCTGCGGGTCACTATGGCTACACCTTC
TRBV19	TRBJ1-5	NA	few	CASSIVVYSNQPQHF	TGTGCCAGTAGTATAGTAGTCTATAGCAATCAGCCCCAGCATTTT
TRBV7-2	TRBJ1-3	NA	NA	CASSSWGRPGNTIYF	TGTGCCAGCAGCTCTTGGGGGAGGCCTGGAAACACCATATATTTT